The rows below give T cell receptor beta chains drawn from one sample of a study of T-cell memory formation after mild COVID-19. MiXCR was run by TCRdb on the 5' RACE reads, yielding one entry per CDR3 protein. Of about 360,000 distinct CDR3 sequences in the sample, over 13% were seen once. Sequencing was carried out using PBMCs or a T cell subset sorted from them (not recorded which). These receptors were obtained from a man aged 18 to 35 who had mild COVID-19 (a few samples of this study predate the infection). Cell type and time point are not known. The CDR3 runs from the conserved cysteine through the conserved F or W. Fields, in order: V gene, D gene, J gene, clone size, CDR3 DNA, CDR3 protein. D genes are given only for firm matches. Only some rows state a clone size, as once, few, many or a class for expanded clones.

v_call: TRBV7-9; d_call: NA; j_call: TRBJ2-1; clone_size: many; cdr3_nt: TGTGCCAGCAGCCCCGGAGGGGGACAGTTCTTC; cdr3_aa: CASSPGGGQFF
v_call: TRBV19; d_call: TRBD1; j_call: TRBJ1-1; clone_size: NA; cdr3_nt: TGTGCCAGTAGTATTACGTGGACAGGGAGGACTGAAGCTTTCTTT; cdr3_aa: CASSITWTGRTEAFF
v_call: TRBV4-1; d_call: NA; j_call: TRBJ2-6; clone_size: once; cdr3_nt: TGCGCCAGCAGCCACCCCGCGTCTGGGGCCAACGTCCTGACTTTC; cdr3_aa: CASSHPASGANVLTF
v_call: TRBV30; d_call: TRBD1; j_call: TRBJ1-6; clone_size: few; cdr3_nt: TGTGCCTGGCAGGGACAGGCCCTGAGCTCCTATAATTCACCCCTCCACTTT; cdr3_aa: CAWQGQALSSYNSPLHF
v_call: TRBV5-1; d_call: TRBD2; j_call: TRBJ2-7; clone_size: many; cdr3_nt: TGCGCCAGCAGCCGGACTAGCGGGTCGATCTACGAGCAGTACTTC; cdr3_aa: CASSRTSGSIYEQYF
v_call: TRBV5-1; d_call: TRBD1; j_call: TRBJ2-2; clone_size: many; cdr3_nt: TGCGCCAGCAGCTTGATGGGACAGGGAACCGGGGAGCTGTTTTTT; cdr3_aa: CASSLMGQGTGELFF
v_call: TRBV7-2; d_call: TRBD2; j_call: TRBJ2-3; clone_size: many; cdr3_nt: TGTGCCAGCAGCCCCCGAGTCCAGCGGGGGACAGATACGCAGTATTTT; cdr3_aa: CASSPRVQRGTDTQYF
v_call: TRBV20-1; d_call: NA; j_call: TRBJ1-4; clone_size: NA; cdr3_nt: TGCAGTGCTATGAATCCAACTAATGAAAAACTGTTTTTT; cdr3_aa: CSAMNPTNEKLFF
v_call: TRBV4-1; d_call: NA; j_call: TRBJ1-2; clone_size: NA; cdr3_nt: TGCGCCAGCAGCCAAGTGCTTGGTTATGGCTACACCTTC; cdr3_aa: CASSQVLGYGYTF
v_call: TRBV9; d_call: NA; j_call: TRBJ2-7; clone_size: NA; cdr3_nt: TGTGCCAGCAGCCCCCACCCGGCGGGGACTGACCTTTCCTACGAGCAGTACTTC; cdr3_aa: CASSPHPAGTDLSYEQYF
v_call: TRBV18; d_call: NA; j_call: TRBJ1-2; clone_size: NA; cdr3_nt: TGTGCCAGCTCACCAGAGCCCGCCGTCTATGGCTACACCTTC; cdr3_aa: CASSPEPAVYGYTF
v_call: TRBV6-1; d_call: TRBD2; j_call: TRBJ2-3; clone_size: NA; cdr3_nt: TGTGCCAGCAGTGAAGCAGAACCGACTAGCGGGGGCTACCTTTGGACAGATACGCAGTATTTT; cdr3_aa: CASSEAEPTSGGYLWTDTQYF
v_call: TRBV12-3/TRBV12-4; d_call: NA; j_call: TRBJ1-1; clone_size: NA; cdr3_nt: TGTGCCACCAGGGGTGACGGCACTGAAGCTTTCTTT; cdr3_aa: CATRGDGTEAFF
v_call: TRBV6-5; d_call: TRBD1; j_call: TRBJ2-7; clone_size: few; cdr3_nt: TGTGCCACTTCAGTAGGACAGGCCGCCTACGAGCAGTACTTC; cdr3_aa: CATSVGQAAYEQYF
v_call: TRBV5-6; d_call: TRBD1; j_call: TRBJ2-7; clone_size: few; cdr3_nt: TGTGCCAGCAGCTTGCCCGGCACAGGGGTAGAGCAGTACTTC; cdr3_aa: CASSLPGTGVEQYF
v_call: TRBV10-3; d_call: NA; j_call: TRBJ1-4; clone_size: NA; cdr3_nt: TGTGCCACAATGAAGCCGGGGGCAGGGGAAAAACTGTTTTTT; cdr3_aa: CATMKPGAGEKLFF
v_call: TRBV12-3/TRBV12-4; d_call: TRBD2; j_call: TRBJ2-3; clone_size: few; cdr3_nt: TGTGCCAGCAGTATCGGACTAGAAAAGACAGATACGCAGTATTTT; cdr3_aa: CASSIGLEKTDTQYF
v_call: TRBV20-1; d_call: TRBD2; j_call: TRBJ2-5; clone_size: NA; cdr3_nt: TGCAGTGCTGCCAGCGGGGTAGTCCGAGAGACCCAGTACTTC; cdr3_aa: CSAASGVVRETQYF
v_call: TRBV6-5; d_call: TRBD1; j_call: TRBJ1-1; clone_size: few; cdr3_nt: TGTGCCAGCAGCCCACTCCTCTACACCGGGACAGGGGTGGGCACTGAAGCTTTCTTT; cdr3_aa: CASSPLLYTGTGVGTEAFF
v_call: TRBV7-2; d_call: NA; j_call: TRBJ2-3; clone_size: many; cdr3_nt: TGTGCCAGCAGCTTACAGGCTAGTGCAGATACGCAGTATTTT; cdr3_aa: CASSLQASADTQYF
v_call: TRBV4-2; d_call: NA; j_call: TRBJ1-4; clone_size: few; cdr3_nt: TGTGCCAGCAGCCAAGAGGACCAAAAACTGTTTTTT; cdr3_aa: CASSQEDQKLFF
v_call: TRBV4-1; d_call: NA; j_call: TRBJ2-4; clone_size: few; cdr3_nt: TGCGCCAGCAGCCAAGACCTCTCGAGCGTGAACATTCAGTACTTC; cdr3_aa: CASSQDLSSVNIQYF
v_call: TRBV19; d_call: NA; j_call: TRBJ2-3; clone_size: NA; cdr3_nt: TGTGCCAGTAGTAGGCAGAGAACATATACGCAGTATTTT; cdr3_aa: CASSRQRTYTQYF
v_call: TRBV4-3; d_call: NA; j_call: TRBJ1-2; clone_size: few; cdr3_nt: TGCGCCAGCAGCCAAGATAGGGACGGGTTAGTCTATGGCTACACCTTC; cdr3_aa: CASSQDRDGLVYGYTF
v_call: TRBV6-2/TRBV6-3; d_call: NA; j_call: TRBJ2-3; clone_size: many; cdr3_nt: TGTGCCAGCAGCTACGCAGCATGGGATACGCAGTATTTT; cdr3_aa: CASSYAAWDTQYF
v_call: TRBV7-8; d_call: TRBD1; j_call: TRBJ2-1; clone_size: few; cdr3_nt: TGTGCCAGCAGATCGGGGACAGGGGTACGTAGTGAGCAGTTCTTC; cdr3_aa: CASRSGTGVRSEQFF